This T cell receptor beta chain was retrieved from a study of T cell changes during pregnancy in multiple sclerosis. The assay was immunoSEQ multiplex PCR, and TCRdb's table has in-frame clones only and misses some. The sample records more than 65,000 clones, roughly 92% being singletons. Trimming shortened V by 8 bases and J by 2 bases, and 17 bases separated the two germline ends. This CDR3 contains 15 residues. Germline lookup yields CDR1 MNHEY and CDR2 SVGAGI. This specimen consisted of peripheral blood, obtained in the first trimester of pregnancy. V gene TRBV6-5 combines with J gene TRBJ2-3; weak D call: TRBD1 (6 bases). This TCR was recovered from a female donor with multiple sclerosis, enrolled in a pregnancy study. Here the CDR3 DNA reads TGTGCCAGCCAGGGGACCCAAGCGAACACAGATACGCAGTATTTT. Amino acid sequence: CASQGTQANTDTQYF.